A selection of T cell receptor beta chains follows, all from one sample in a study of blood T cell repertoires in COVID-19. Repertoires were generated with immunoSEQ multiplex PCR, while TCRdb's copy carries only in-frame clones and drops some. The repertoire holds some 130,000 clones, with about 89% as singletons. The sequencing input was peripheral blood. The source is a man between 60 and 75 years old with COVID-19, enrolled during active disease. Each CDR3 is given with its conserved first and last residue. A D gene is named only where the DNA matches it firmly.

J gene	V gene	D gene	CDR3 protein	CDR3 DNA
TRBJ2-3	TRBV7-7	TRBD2	CATTAGLAGRNPITDTQYF	TGTGCTACAACCGCGGGACTAGCGGGGAGAAACCCAATCACAGATACGCAGTATTTT
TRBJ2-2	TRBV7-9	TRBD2	CASIRLAGGLNTGELFF	TGTGCCAGCATAAGGCTAGCGGGGGGACTAAACACCGGGGAGCTGTTTTTT
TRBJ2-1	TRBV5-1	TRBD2	CASSLVRGGSYNEQFF	TGCGCCAGCAGCTTGGTACGGGGGGGTTCCTACAATGAGCAGTTCTTC
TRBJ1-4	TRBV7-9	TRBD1	CASSLWTGPNYNEKLFF	TGTGCCAGCAGCTTATGGACAGGACCCAATTATAATGAAAAACTGTTTTTT
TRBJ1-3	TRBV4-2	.	CASSQVIRSGNTIYF	TGTGCCAGCAGCCAAGTCATCAGATCTGGAAACACCATATATTTT
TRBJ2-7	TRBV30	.	CAWDSTYEQYF	TGTGCCTGGGACAGCACCTACGAGCAGTACTTC
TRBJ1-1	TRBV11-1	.	CASSPRGFGTEAFF	TGTGCCAGCAGCCCCAGGGGATTTGGCACTGAAGCTTTCTTT
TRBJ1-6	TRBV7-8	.	CASSLIVQENYNSPLHF	TGTGCCAGCAGCTTAATAGTACAGGAGAACTATAATTCACCCCTCCACTTT
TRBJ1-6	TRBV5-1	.	CASSLAENSPLHF	TGCGCCAGCAGCTTGGCGGAGAATTCACCCCTCCACTTT
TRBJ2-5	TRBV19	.	CASSIGQGQETQYF	TGTGCCAGTAGTATCGGGCAGGGACAAGAGACCCAGTACTTC
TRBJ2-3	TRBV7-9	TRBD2	CASSTGLAAFTDTQYF	TGTGCCAGCAGCACTGGACTAGCAGCATTCACAGATACGCAGTATTTT
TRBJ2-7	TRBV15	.	CATSRDRDLYEQYF	TGTGCCACCAGCAGAGACAGGGATCTATACGAGCAGTACTTC
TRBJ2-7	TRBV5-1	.	CASSLDYNGPDEQYF	TGCGCCAGCAGCTTGGACTATAACGGTCCGGACGAGCAGTACTTC
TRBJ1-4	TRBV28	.	CASSSSWGDNEKLFF	TGTGCCAGCAGTTCCTCGTGGGGCGATAATGAAAAACTGTTTTTT
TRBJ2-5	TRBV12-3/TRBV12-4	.	CASRNDRQETQYF	TGTGCCAGCAGAAACGACAGACAAGAGACCCAGTACTTC
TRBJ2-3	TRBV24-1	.	CATGEAGTDTQYF	TGTGCCACCGGGGAGGCAGGCACAGATACGCAGTATTTT
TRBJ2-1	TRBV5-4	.	CASSSKGGGAFNEQFF	TGTGCCAGCAGCTCAAAGGGAGGGGGGGCCTTCAATGAGCAGTTCTTC
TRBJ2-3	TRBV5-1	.	CASSLTGDTQYF	TGCGCCAGCAGCTTGACTGGAGATACGCAGTATTTT
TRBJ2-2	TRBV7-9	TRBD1	CASSVTGVNTGELFF	TGTGCCAGCAGCGTTACAGGGGTTAACACCGGGGAGCTGTTTTTT
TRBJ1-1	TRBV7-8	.	CASSPGLGNTEAFF	TGTGCCAGCAGCCCGGGACTGGGGAACACTGAAGCTTTCTTT